A selection of T cell receptor beta chains follows, all from one sample in a study of cytomegalovirus exposure and HLA in healthy donors. Only in-frame clones appear in the TCRdb table, and some are missing; sequencing was by immunoSEQ multiplex PCR. The data hold roughly 81,000 clones, with around 74% observed a single time. Specimen: PBMCs. All receptors come from a boy aged 5-17 years in good health and CMV-seronegative. Both conserved end residues are trimmed from each CDR3. A clone size is listed for some rows: how often the clone was seen (once, few, many), or a class if it is expanded.

J gene: TRBJ2-7; CDR3 length: 12; V gene: TRBV4-3; clone size: NA; CDR3 protein: ASSDGAGAYEQY
J gene: TRBJ1-4; CDR3 length: 13; V gene: TRBV4-3; clone size: NA; CDR3 protein: ASSQETGGGEKLF
J gene: TRBJ1-5; CDR3 length: 14; V gene: TRBV6-4; clone size: NA; CDR3 protein: ASSDSGEVGNQPQH
J gene: TRBJ2-1; CDR3 length: 13; V gene: TRBV9; clone size: NA; CDR3 protein: ASSLTSGPYNEQF
J gene: TRBJ2-7; CDR3 length: 14; V gene: TRBV4-1; clone size: NA; CDR3 protein: ASSQDLTSGSYEQY
J gene: TRBJ2-7; CDR3 length: 15; V gene: TRBV2; clone size: NA; CDR3 protein: ASRPYIGDSSSYEQY
J gene: TRBJ2-7; CDR3 length: 11; V gene: TRBV4-1; clone size: NA; CDR3 protein: ASSHGGSYEQY
J gene: TRBJ1-2; CDR3 length: 14; V gene: TRBV4-1; clone size: few; CDR3 protein: ASSQAGTGSNYGYT
J gene: TRBJ2-1; CDR3 length: 11; V gene: TRBV2; clone size: NA; CDR3 protein: ASLGLAGYEQF
J gene: TRBJ1-1; CDR3 length: 11; V gene: TRBV30; clone size: NA; CDR3 protein: AWSSTTGTEAF
J gene: TRBJ1-4; CDR3 length: 13; V gene: TRBV6-1; clone size: few; CDR3 protein: ASRGAGTNNEKLF
J gene: TRBJ2-7; CDR3 length: 14; V gene: TRBV28; clone size: NA; CDR3 protein: ASSLWRNRGNYEQY
J gene: TRBJ2-7; CDR3 length: 12; V gene: TRBV9; clone size: NA; CDR3 protein: ASSVDSGAYEQY
J gene: TRBJ1-4; CDR3 length: 11; V gene: TRBV30; clone size: once; CDR3 protein: ARRDRGPEKLF
J gene: TRBJ2-5; CDR3 length: 11; V gene: TRBV7-3; clone size: NA; CDR3 protein: ASSFGGGETQY
J gene: TRBJ2-7; CDR3 length: 10; V gene: TRBV2; clone size: once; CDR3 protein: ASIQGRYEQY
J gene: TRBJ1-5; CDR3 length: 14; V gene: TRBV6-6; clone size: NA; CDR3 protein: ASSLMGEGKWQPQH
J gene: TRBJ2-7; CDR3 length: 12; V gene: TRBV9; clone size: NA; CDR3 protein: ASSARTGSYEQY
J gene: TRBJ2-1; CDR3 length: 14; V gene: TRBV4-1; clone size: NA; CDR3 protein: ASSTSGTGGLNEQF
J gene: TRBJ2-7; CDR3 length: 12; V gene: TRBV6-5; clone size: NA; CDR3 protein: ASSYSRGSYEQY
J gene: TRBJ1-1; CDR3 length: 13; V gene: TRBV30; clone size: NA; CDR3 protein: AWSVLRTGGTEAF
J gene: TRBJ1-4; CDR3 length: 13; V gene: TRBV15; clone size: NA; CDR3 protein: ATSVRQGLNEKLF
J gene: TRBJ2-1; CDR3 length: 11; V gene: TRBV15; clone size: NA; CDR3 protein: ATSRSSYNEQF
J gene: TRBJ2-2; CDR3 length: 12; V gene: TRBV9; clone size: NA; CDR3 protein: ASSEGQNTGELF
J gene: TRBJ2-7; CDR3 length: 13; V gene: TRBV13; clone size: NA; CDR3 protein: ASSLEQGSSYEQY
J gene: TRBJ1-2; CDR3 length: 12; V gene: TRBV4-1; clone size: NA; CDR3 protein: ASSQVRTGGGYT
J gene: TRBJ1-5; CDR3 length: 12; V gene: TRBV28; clone size: NA; CDR3 protein: ASSLQGEVQPQH
J gene: TRBJ1-5; CDR3 length: 13; V gene: TRBV30; clone size: NA; CDR3 protein: AWSVPLGGNQPQH
J gene: NA; CDR3 length: 11; V gene: TRBV6-1; clone size: NA; CDR3 protein: ASSAGLAYEQY
J gene: TRBJ2-6; CDR3 length: 14; V gene: TRBV11-2; clone size: NA; CDR3 protein: ASSLLEITRANVLT
J gene: TRBJ2-5; CDR3 length: 12; V gene: TRBV27; clone size: NA; CDR3 protein: ASSLSGRQETQY
J gene: TRBJ2-3; CDR3 length: 16; V gene: TRBV15; clone size: NA; CDR3 protein: ATSRDRNLAGSTDTQY
J gene: TRBJ1-4; CDR3 length: 11; V gene: TRBV29-1; clone size: NA; CDR3 protein: SVRGFTNEKLF
J gene: TRBJ1-5; CDR3 length: 13; V gene: TRBV6-5; clone size: NA; CDR3 protein: ASSFLPGSDQPQH
J gene: TRBJ2-7; CDR3 length: 9; V gene: TRBV30; clone size: NA; CDR3 protein: AWSPQGEQY
J gene: TRBJ1-5; CDR3 length: 14; V gene: TRBV4-1; clone size: NA; CDR3 protein: ASSRVVTPSNQPQH
J gene: TRBJ2-1; CDR3 length: 11; V gene: TRBV10-1; clone size: NA; CDR3 protein: ASSSTVKGEQF
J gene: TRBJ2-4; CDR3 length: 17; V gene: TRBV4-3; clone size: once; CDR3 protein: ASSPHGGAEGVIKNIQY
J gene: TRBJ2-7; CDR3 length: 12; V gene: TRBV30; clone size: NA; CDR3 protein: AWSVAGLGYEQY
J gene: TRBJ1-5; CDR3 length: 13; V gene: TRBV19; clone size: few; CDR3 protein: ASSRGQVSNQPQH